This T cell receptor (beta chain) was identified in a study of Ad26.COV2.S vaccination and SARS-CoV-2 variants. Overall study context: Sample donor was a member of the COV1001 Ad26.COV2.S trial arm. Study-level results: Quantification of TCR breadth and depth may have yielded underestimates of total T cell responses.

Trimming shortened V by 6 bases and J by 0 bases, and 15 bases separated the two germline ends. The CDR3 consists of 16 residues. Per the germline V gene, CDR1 is KGHSH and CDR2 is LQKENI. Treatment described: roughly 20 received Ad26.COV2.S at low or high dose, single or two shots; about 5 received placebo; per-sample allocation not given. Day 63 following the first vaccine or placebo injection was when the samples were taken. Cohort 1b enrolled adults aged 18-55 years in Boston. Clones were sequenced by immunoSEQ multiplex PCR, and TCRdb holds only the in-frame ones, with some missing. The table includes 300,000 to 400,000 clones, about nine tenths detected once. Regarding this clone: Its antigen is as yet unknown.

This receptor was obtained from a person aged 18 to 65 who received the Ad26.COV2.S COVID-19 vaccine or a placebo. Source: peripheral blood, taken in a trial of Ad26.COV2.S vaccine versus placebo. V usage is TRBV18 and J usage is TRBJ2-1, with a tentative D call TRBD2 (6 bases). CDR3 sequence: CASSLASVSSYNEQFF. DNA for the CDR3: TGTGCCAGCTCCCTCGCTAGCGTAAGCTCCTACAATGAGCAGTTCTTC. Drawing the rest from reference TRBV18 and TRBJ2-1, the complete variable domain is NAGVMQNPRHLVRRRGQEARLRCSPMKGHSHVYWYRQLPEEGLKFMVYLQKENIIDESGMPKERFSAEFPKEGPSILRIQQVVRGDSAAYFCASSLASVSSYNEQFFGPGTRLTVL.